The 25 T cell receptor beta chains below come from one sample, sequenced in a study of T-cell memory formation after mild COVID-19. MiXCR, applied by TCRdb to the 5' RACE reads, yields one record per CDR3 protein. The repertoire includes some 300,000 distinct CDR3 sequences, less than 20% of them detected once, and approximately 21% sits in the top ten. Material for sequencing was PBMCs or a T cell subset sorted from them (not recorded which). The receptor set was obtained from a man between 18 and 29 years old who had mild COVID-19 (a few samples of this study predate the infection). Cell type and time point are not known.

The rearrangement uses TRBV27 and TRBJ1-5; tentative D call: TRBD1 (5 bases). The length of the CDR3 is 13 residues. V was trimmed by 6 bases and J by 4 bases, leaving 10 bases between them. CDR1 and CDR2 from the germline V gene are MNHEY and SMNVEV (reference sequence). CDR3 nucleotide sequence: TGTGCCAGCAGAACCTCAGGGAATCAGCCCCAGCATTTT. Protein product: CASRTSGNQPQHF.

As DNA, the CDR3 is TGTGCCAGCACCTCGAGGCGGGGGGCGGAAGAGACCCAGTACTTC. Protein sequence: CASTSRRGAEETQYF. This sequence joins TRBV7-2 and TRBJ2-5; 8 bases match TRBD2. The V gene's germline CDR1 is SGHTA and CDR2 FQGNSA. The CDR3 consists of 15 residues. Germline trimming cut 7 bases from V and 3 bases from J; bases unmatched to any gene: 10. Looking up the rest from reference TRBV7-2 and TRBJ2-5 gives the full variable domain: GAGVSQSPSNKVTEKGKDVELRCDPISGHTALYWYRQSLGQGLEFLIYFQGNSAPDKSGLPSDRFSAERTGGSVSTLTIQRTQQEDSAVYLCASTSRRGAEETQYFGPGTRLLVL.

This clonotype has more than one count but fewer than ten. The gene calls are TRBV5-1 and TRBJ2-5; the D call may be TRBD1 or TRBD2 (6 bases each). The ends were cut back, 2 bases at V and 2 bases at J, with 13 bases in the middle. Germline CDR1 SGHRS, CDR2 YFSETQ. The CDR3 has 15 amino acids. CDR3 sequence: CASSFSGALQETQYF. CDR3 DNA sequence: TGCGCCAGCAGCTTTTCGGGGGCGTTGCAAGAGACCCAGTACTTC.

The chain has TRBV7-9 and TRBJ1-4; D remains unclear. V dropped 4 bases and J dropped 7 bases, with 4 bases sitting between them. CDR3 length: 11 residues. Germline V CDR1 and CDR2: SEHNR, FQNEAQ (reference sequence). The CDR3 coding sequence is TGTGCCAGCAGCTCCTCTGAAAAACTGTTTTTT. As protein: CASSSSEKLFF.

The chain employs TRBV7-2 and TRBJ2-5, with 7 positions matching TRBD1. Germline V gives CDR1 SGHTA, CDR2 FQGNSA. Losses at the gene ends were 4 bases for V and 4 bases for J; bases not matched to a gene: 6. This CDR3 spans 14 amino acids. CDR3 nucleotide sequence: TGTGCCAGCAGCTCGAACAGGGGTTCAGAGACCCAGTACTTC. Its protein is CASSSNRGSETQYF.

In its sample, this clonotype was seen many times. The genes are TRBV10-2 and TRBJ1-3; D is possibly TRBD1 (5 bases). Germline V gene lookup returns CDR1 WSHSY and CDR2 SAAADI. The CDR3 sequence is 14 residues long. Between the trimmed V and J ends, which lost 6 bases and 4 bases, there was a span of 13 bases. This CDR3 is CASRPQGIGNTIYF. The CDR3, as DNA: TGCGCCAGCAGGCCCCAGGGAATCGGAAACACCATATATTTT.

The gene calls are TRBV6-5 and TRBJ2-7; 11 bases agree with TRBD2. Germline V CDR1 and CDR2: MNHEY, SVGAGI. The junction had 7 bases not matched to a gene; V was cut back by 8 bases and J by 7 bases. CDR3 length: 13 amino acids. Here the CDR3 DNA reads TGTGCCAGCGGGTTACTAGCGGGGGAAGAGCAGTACTTC. Amino acids: CASGLLAGEEQYF.

The V call is TRBV6-5, the J call TRBJ1-1; 7 bases fit TRBD1. This CDR3 comprises 17 residues. V gave up 5 bases and J gave up 1 base; unmatched junction bases: 13. Germline V lookup: CDR1 MNHEY, CDR2 SVGAGI. The CDR3 sequence: CASSPLRLDRWNTEAFF. The CDR3 coding sequence is TGTGCCAGCAGTCCATTACGGTTGGACAGGTGGAACACTGAAGCTTTCTTT.

This clonotype was counted only a few times. The V and J genes are TRBV20-1 and TRBJ1-4; TRBD1 agrees at 7 bases. J gave up 4 bases and V 4 bases, and 12 bases lay outside the gene matches. The CDR3 length is 16 residues. Looked up from germline, CDR1 is DFQATT and CDR2 is SNEGSKA (reference sequence). CDR3 nucleotides: TGCAGTGCTACAGGCAGGGGGACGGGGGATAATGAAAAACTGTTTTTT. Amino acid sequence: CSATGRGTGDNEKLFF.

The V and J genes are TRBV5-6 and TRBJ2-3; a weak D match, TRBD2 (6 bases). V was trimmed by 1 base and J by 0 bases, leaving 15 bases between them. Per the germline V gene, CDR1 is SGHDT and CDR2 is YYEEEE. The CDR3 sequence is 17 residues long. CDR3 sequence (DNA): TGTGCCAGCAGCTTGACTCAAACGGGGACTAGCACAGATACGCAGTATTTT. Translation gives CASSLTQTGTSTDTQYF.

This clonotype occurred many times. This sequence joins TRBV20-1 and TRBJ2-5; no clear D gene. From germline, CDR1 is DFQATT and CDR2 SNEGSKA (reference sequence). This CDR3 is 15 amino acids long. The V end was cut by 2 bases, the J end by 3 bases, with 16 bases between. The CDR3 is CSARPRTLAKETQYF. In DNA form, the CDR3 reads TGCAGTGCTAGACCCCGGACCCTTGCGAAAGAGACCCAGTACTTC.

The V call is TRBV30, the J call TRBJ1-1; D call uncertain. V dropped 1 base and J dropped 4 bases, with 10 bases sitting between them. Germline-derived CDR1 and CDR2 are GTSNPN and SVGIG (reference sequence). CDR3 length: 13 residues. CDR3 sequence reads: CAWSDGFGTEAFF. DNA for the CDR3: TGTGCCTGGAGTGACGGGTTTGGCACTGAAGCTTTCTTT.

This clonotype was found a few times. The rearrangement uses TRBV11-2 and TRBJ2-2, with D perhaps TRBD2 (6 bases). In germline, CDR1 is SGHAT, CDR2 FQNNGV. This CDR3 has 16 amino acids. Trimming removed 1 base from V and 5 bases from J, with 14 bases in between. CDR3 in DNA: TGTGCCAGCAGCTTAGGAAGGGGTAGCGGTACCGGGGAGCTGTTTTTT. It yields the protein CASSLGRGSGTGELFF.

This clonotype was seen a few times. V and J are TRBV12-3 or TRBV12-4 and TRBJ2-7; TRBD1 is a possible D gene (6 bases). This CDR3 spans 13 amino acids. The V and J ends lost 5 bases and 2 bases respectively, with 10 bases between them. DNA for the CDR3: TGTGCCAGCAGTCAAGGACAGACCTACGAGCAGTACGTC. Amino acid sequence: CASSQGQTYEQYV.

The genes are TRBV4-1 and TRBJ1-1; TRBD1 matches at 7 bases. Trimming removed 4 bases from V and 4 bases from J; junction bases left unmatched: 9. The CDR3 loop spans 15 amino acids. Germline V gene data show CDR1 as MGHRA and CDR2 as YSYEKL. The CDR3 sequence: CASSPHTGAGTEAFF. CDR3 bases: TGCGCCAGCAGCCCCCATACAGGGGCCGGCACTGAAGCTTTCTTT.

Only a few counts were recorded for this clonotype. This sequence joins TRBV10-3 and TRBJ2-5; D might be TRBD2 (6 bases). Trimming removed 0 bases at V and 2 bases at J, with 7 bases between. Germline CDR1 reads ENHRY; CDR2 reads SYGVKD. The CDR3 runs to 14 residues. The CDR3 protein is CAISESGTQETQYF. The CDR3, as DNA: TGTGCCATCAGTGAGTCTGGGACTCAAGAGACCCAGTACTTC.

Only a few counts were recorded for this clonotype. The V gene is TRBV7-6, the J gene TRBJ1-1, with D uncertain. The ends were cut back, 1 base at V and 5 bases at J, with 17 bases in the middle. This CDR3 is 16 amino acids long. Germline V gene sequence: CDR1 SGHVS, CDR2 FNYEAQ. Here the CDR3 DNA reads TGTGCCAGCAGCTTAGGGCAGGCCCCTATTTTGACTGAAGCTTTCTTT. Its protein is CASSLGQAPILTEAFF.

This clonotype was detected a few times. The V gene is TRBV9, the J gene TRBJ1-6; D possibly corresponds to TRBD1 (5 bases). CDR1 and CDR2 (germline): SGDLS, YYNGEE. The CDR3 totals 14 residues. V was cut by 4 bases and J by 6 bases, with 11 bases left in between. The CDR3 region is CASSPGGVNSPLHF. DNA for the CDR3: TGTGCCAGCAGCCCGGGAGGGGTTAATTCACCCCTCCACTTT.

A few counts support this clonotype. The CDR3 spells CSAKGLAGTDTQYF. The CDR3 DNA reads as TGCAGTGCTAAAGGCCTAGCGGGCACAGATACGCAGTATTTT. The chain carries TRBV20-1 and TRBJ2-3; TRBD2 matches at 7 bases. Unmatched junction bases numbered 5, after V lost 4 bases and J lost 1 base. In germline, CDR1 is DFQATT, CDR2 SNEGSKA (reference sequence). This CDR3 is 14 amino acids long.

V gene TRBV7-9 combines with J gene TRBJ2-5; TRBD2 matches 9 bases. Germline V gives CDR1 SEHNR, CDR2 FQNEAQ (reference sequence). The V and J ends lost 5 bases and 5 bases, in that order; junction bases with no gene match: 9. This CDR3 spans 15 amino acids. CDR3 in DNA: TGTGCCAGCAGCCCACCGGGACTAGCCTGGGAGACCCAGTACTTC. Its protein product is CASSPPGLAWETQYF. Full variable domain (rest looked up from reference TRBV7-9 and TRBJ2-5): DTGVSQNPRHKITKRGQNVTFRCDPISEHNRLYWYRQTLGQGPEFLTYFQNEAQLEKSRLLSDRFSAERPKGSFSTLEIQRTEQGDSAMYLCASSPPGLAWETQYFGPGTRLLVL.

The J gene is TRBJ1-3, the V gene TRBV5-1, with 9 bases matching TRBD1. Germline V lookup: CDR1 SGHRS, CDR2 YFSETQ. V trimming: 3 bases; J trimming: 9 bases; junction bases outside the gene matches: 7. The CDR3 totals 14 residues. The CDR3 reads CASSYGTGIPTIYF. CDR3 bases: TGCGCCAGCAGCTACGGGACAGGGATACCCACCATATATTTT.

The chain links TRBV4-3 to TRBJ2-3; D not certain. In germline, CDR1 is LGHNA, CDR2 YSLEER. Trimming took 0 bases from V and 1 from J, leaving 5 bases between them. This CDR3 contains 14 residues. The CDR3 is CASSQDKGTDTQYF. Written as DNA, the CDR3 is TGCGCCAGCAGCCAAGATAAGGGCACAGATACGCAGTATTTT.

This clonotype occurred many times. The V gene is TRBV7-2, the J gene TRBJ2-7; a weak D match, TRBD2 (6 bases). V was shortened by 5 bases and J by 3 bases, with 11 bases between the two germline ends. The CDR3 contains 13 residues. CDR1 and CDR2 from the germline V gene are SGHTA and FQGNSA. CDR3 nucleotides: TGTGCCAGCAGCACCGGGCGGGGCTACGAGCAGTACTTC. Amino acids: CASSTGRGYEQYF.

This clonotype showed up just a few times. The chain links TRBV6-2 or TRBV6-3 to TRBJ2-5; TRBD1 might be the D (5 bases). This CDR3 is 16 amino acids long. Germline assignment: CDR1 MNHEY and CDR2 SVGEGT. The V end lost 0 bases, the J end lost 5 bases, and 16 bases lay between the germline ends. The CDR3 DNA reads as TGTGCCAGCAGTTACTCGCCGCAGGGAACGTGGGAGACCCAGTACTTC. Its translation is CASSYSPQGTWETQYF.

This chain uses TRBV2 with TRBJ2-7; 11 bases are a match to TRBD1. In germline, CDR1 is SNHLY, CDR2 FYNNEI. The CDR3 is 14 residues long. With 7 bases clipped from V and 5 bases from J, the junction kept 7 bases outside the gene matches. This CDR3 reads CASTRDRGFDEQYF. CDR3 sequence (DNA): TGTGCCAGCACCCGGGACAGGGGGTTTGACGAGCAGTACTTC.